This T cell receptor beta chain was recorded in a study of T cell responses to AZD1222 COVID-19 vaccine. Broader study findings: CD4 TCRs associated with vaccination spanned spike, dominating at 160-218 and 743-854. Just 6 or 7 AZD1222 recipients were seropositive at baseline. There were mostly white British donors and more females than males, and clonal diversity was possibly underestimated.

Data came from immunoSEQ multiplex PCR; TCRdb stores just in-frame clones and leaves some out. The sample contains 130,000 or so clones, around 83% of which appear only once. With 2 bases removed from V and 8 bases from J, the gap between germline ends came to 15 bases. CDR3 length equals 15 residues. CDR1 SGHTA and CDR2 FQGNSA come from the germline V gene. As for this clone: Its cognate antigen is unknown.

The source of this sequence is an adult in good health. This chain links TRBV7-2 with TRBJ1-4; no definite D call. The specimen was peripheral blood, collected on day 0 of AZD1222 vaccination. The CDR3 loop is CASSLRFMTVEKLFF. The CDR3 DNA sequence: TGTGCCAGCAGCTTACGGTTTATGACGGTGGAAAAACTGTTTTTT.